This T cell receptor (beta chain) derives from a study of T cell responses to AZD1222 COVID-19 vaccine. Germline assignment: CDR1 SGHNT and CDR2 YENEEA. The CDR3 runs 14 residues. The ends were cut back, 6 bases at V and 3 bases at J, with 14 bases in the middle. Produced via immunoSEQ multiplex PCR; TCRdb's table is partial and in-frame only. Seen here are about 92,000 clones, under 95% observed once, and the top ten hold 22%. The chain uses TRBV11-3 and TRBJ1-2, with unresolved D. The TCR comes from an adult in good health. The sequences come from peripheral blood, collected on day 0 of AZD1222 vaccination. The CDR3 loop reads CASSPFRRYYGYTF. CDR3 nucleotide sequence: TGTGCCAGCAGTCCGTTCAGACGGTACTATGGCTACACCTTC.